The 17 T cell receptor beta chains given below trace back to one sample, sequenced in a study of low-dose radiotherapy and immunotherapy resistance in tumors. TRAV- and TRBV-specific primers were used for first-strand cDNA, which covered alpha and beta chains. Using a constant-region primer together with a V-primer adapter, TCRs were subjected to 20 to 25 PCR cycles of amplification. TCRdb re-analysed the reads in MiXCR, keeping a single row per CDR3 protein. Among roughly 17,000 distinct CDR3 sequences listed, about 73% were seen once. These receptor sequences come from a human donor with advanced metastatic prostate, ovarian, gallbladder or colorectal cancer (not recorded which). This table probably holds off-target reads from a library built for another chain.

The count of this clonotype is one. The junction departs from germline at one end; a sequencing error may be responsible. This sequence joins TRBV5-3 and TRBJ2-1; TRBD1 or TRBD2 may be the D gene (5 bases each). TRBV5-3 counts as an open reading frame of uncertain function. The CDR3 runs 14 residues. The CDR3 DNA follows: TGTGCCAGCAGCTTGAGGGGCTCCTACAATGAGCAGTTCTTC. Residues: CASSLRGSYNEQFF.

This rearrangement joins TRBV15 to TRBJ2-1; TRBD2 aligns across 15 bases. V was pared by 1 base and J by 8 bases, with 3 bases of the junction left unmatched. The germline V gene has CDR1 LNHNV and CDR2 YYDKDF (reference sequence). The CDR3 is 16 residues long. The CDR3 DNA reads as TGTGCCACCAGCAGAGGGGGACTAGCGGGGGGTTATGAGCAGTTCTTC. Its translation is CATSRGGLAGGYEQFF.

The chain couples TRBV5-1 to TRBJ1-2; 7 positions match TRBD1. CDR1 and CDR2 (germline): SGHRS, YFSETQ. V was pared by 6 bases and J by 7 bases, with 18 bases of the junction left unmatched. The CDR3 extends over 16 amino acids. The CDR3 region has the DNA TGCGCCAGCACCTCCGCCCTGGGACAGCCTACAACTGGCTACACCTTC. Its protein product is CASTSALGQPTTGYTF.

J is TRBJ2-5 and V is TRBV7-2, with unresolved D. V lost 7 bases and J lost 4, with 10 bases in between. The germline CDR1 and CDR2 sequences are SGHTA and FQGNSA. The CDR3 length is 12 residues. The CDR3 bases are TGTGCCAGCACTGCCTCCGGAGAGACCCAGTACTTC. Its protein product is CASTASGETQYF.

In this sample, this clonotype turned up once. The chain employs TRBV20-1 and TRBJ2-7, with 13 bases that match TRBD2. V lost 0 bases to trimming and J lost 0 bases; unmatched junction nucleotides: 5. The CDR3 consists of 17 residues. CDR1 is DFQATT, CDR2 SNEGSKA, per germline (reference sequence). DNA for the CDR3: TGCAGTGCTAGAGAGTGGACTAGCGGGAGTATCTCCTACGAGCAGTACTTC. It translates to CSAREWTSGSISYEQYF.

J is TRBJ1-1 and V is TRBV28, with 11 bases fitting TRBD1. This CDR3 spans 16 amino acids. Unmatched junction bases numbered 10, after V lost 6 bases and J lost 4 bases. Germline V lookup: CDR1 MDHEN, CDR2 SYDVKM. The CDR3 is CASRRDRGWRGTEAFF. The CDR3 DNA reads TGTGCCAGCAGGAGGGACAGGGGGTGGCGAGGCACTGAAGCTTTCTTT. Together with reference TRBV28 and TRBJ1-1, the CDR3 gives the full variable domain: DVKVTQSSRYLVKRTGEKVFLECVQDMDHENMFWYRQDPGLGLRLIYFSYDVKMKEKGDIPEGYSVSREKKERFSLILESASTNQTSMYLCASRRDRGWRGTEAFFGQGTRLTVV.

The gene calls are TRBV3-1 and TRBJ2-3, with TRBD2 matching 7 bases. The CDR3 is made up of 16 amino acids. Trimming at V came to 1 base and at J to 1 base, leaving 5 bases not matched to a gene. Germline CDR1 is LGHDT and CDR2 is YNNKEL (reference sequence). This chain's CDR3 is CASSQVLAARTDTQYF. Here the CDR3 DNA reads TGTGCCAGCAGCCAAGTGCTAGCGGCCCGCACAGATACGCAGTATTTT.

This rearrangement joins TRBV7-2 to TRBJ1-2; TRBD1 matches 8 bases. With V trimmed by 5 bases and J by 8 bases, 7 bases remained unmatched. The CDR3 consists of 13 residues. CDR1 is SGHTA and CDR2 is FQGNSA in the germline V gene. CDR3 DNA: TGTGCCAGCAGCCCAGGACAGGGCAACGGCTACACCTTC. Amino acid sequence: CASSPGQGNGYTF. Looking up the rest from reference TRBV7-2 and TRBJ1-2 gives the full variable domain: GAGVSQSPSNKVTEKGKDVELRCDPISGHTALYWYRQSLGQGLEFLIYFQGNSAPDKSGLPSDRFSAERTGGSVSTLTIQRTQQEDSAVYLCASSPGQGNGYTFGSGTRLTVV.

The chain is built from TRBV20-1 and TRBJ2-1, with D tentatively TRBD2 (7 bases). V dropped 3 bases and J dropped 4 bases, with 19 bases sitting between them. Germline CDR1 is DFQATT and CDR2 is SNEGSKA (reference sequence). The CDR3 is 16 residues long. The CDR3 DNA reads as TGCAGTGCTAGGAGTTCGGGGGGCGCGCAATACAATGAGCAGTTCTTC. Amino acid sequence: CSARSSGGAQYNEQFF.

The chain has TRBV2 and TRBJ2-2, with D hard to call. V dropped 7 bases and J dropped 7 bases, with 13 bases sitting between them. The CDR3 has 13 amino acids. Germline-derived CDR1 and CDR2 are SNHLY and FYNNEI. Here the CDR3 reads CASKDVGIGELFF. In nucleotides, the CDR3 is TGTGCCAGCAAAGATGTAGGAATCGGGGAGCTGTTTTTT.

The gene calls are TRBV3-1 and TRBJ2-7; tentatively, D is TRBD1 or TRBD2 (5 bases each). Germline assignment: CDR1 LGHDT and CDR2 YNNKEL (reference sequence). The length of the CDR3 is 14 residues. V was pared by 4 bases and J by 3 bases, with 13 bases between. CDR3 sequence (DNA): TGTGCCAGCAGCCGAGGGACGGTTGTCTACGAGCAGTACTTC. It is translated as CASSRGTVVYEQYF.

This clonotype was found once. The rearrangement uses TRBV7-2 and TRBJ2-1; 10 bases fit TRBD1. CDR1 and CDR2 from the germline V gene are SGHTA and FQGNSA. This CDR3 is built from 14 residues. Losses at the gene ends were 5 bases for V and 8 bases for J; bases not matched to a gene: 6. The CDR3 spells CASSLRQGAHEQFF. CDR3 nucleotides: TGTGCCAGCAGCCTCCGACAGGGGGCCCATGAGCAGTTCTTC.

This clonotype came up a few times. The CDR3 spells CATSVSGSSDTQYF. The CDR3 DNA reads TGTGCCACCAGTGTTAGCGGGAGCTCAGATACGCAGTATTTT. The chain uses TRBV24-1 and TRBJ2-3; TRBD2 matches 9 bases. The CDR3 is 14 residues long. Per germline, CDR1 KGHDR and CDR2 SFDVKD. The V gene end was trimmed by 5 bases and the J gene end by 4 bases; junction bases not matched to a gene: 3.

This chain joins TRBV29-1 and TRBJ2-3, with D maybe TRBD1 (5 bases). Per the germline V gene, CDR1 is SQVTM and CDR2 is ANQGSEA. Trimming left V 6 bases short and J 2 bases short, with 12 bases between. The CDR3 loop spans 13 amino acids. CDR3 bases: TGCAGCGTCGACCCAGGGTTCACAGATACGCAGTATTTT. Its translation is CSVDPGFTDTQYF.

The CDR3 DNA is TGCGCCAGCAGCCAAGCTTGGGGGAATCAGCCCCAGCATTTT. This encodes CASSQAWGNQPQHF. The chain combines TRBV4-3 with TRBJ1-5, with D perhaps matching TRBD1 (5 bases). Trimming stripped 1 base from V and 4 bases from J, with 8 bases between. This CDR3 has 14 amino acids. Germline V gene sequence: CDR1 LGHNA, CDR2 YSLEER.

The chain joins TRBV4-3 to TRBJ1-1; no clear D. Germline V gene sequence: CDR1 LGHNA, CDR2 YSLEER. V dropped 3 bases and J dropped 7 bases, with 21 bases sitting between them. The CDR3 covers 16 residues. In DNA form, the CDR3 reads TGCGCCAGCAGCCAGATGCTAAGATCAGGCTTAGGTGAAGCTTTCTTT. Protein sequence: CASSQMLRSGLGEAFF.

This sequence joins TRBV28 and TRBJ2-7; TRBD1 agrees at 10 bases. Looked up from germline, CDR1 is MDHEN and CDR2 is SYDVKM. CDR3 size: 13 residues. With V trimmed by 10 bases and J by 3 bases, 6 bases remained unmatched. CDR3 region: CAIARTGGYEQYF. Here the CDR3 DNA reads TGTGCCATCGCAAGGACAGGGGGCTACGAGCAGTACTTC.